This T cell receptor (beta chain) was recorded in a study of cytomegalovirus exposure and HLA in healthy donors. Points on this clone: The antigen is not known.

Study-level findings and limits: First-cohort TCR clusters were later found to tend to co-occur in the 120 or so validation repertoires. The study recorded over 150 TCR beta chains that were cytomegalovirus-associated.

The assay was immunoSEQ multiplex PCR, and TCRdb's table has in-frame clones only and misses some. The table lists more than 95,000 clones, roughly 89% of them singletons, with around 1.1% in the top ten. The sample taken for sequencing was PBMCs. This TCR came from a young woman in good health and CMV-seronegative.

The CDR3: CAWSLQIDPPGQPQHF. The CDR3 region has the DNA TGTGCCTGGAGTTTACAAATCGACCCTCCCGGGCAGCCCCAGCATTTT. V and J are TRBV30 and TRBJ1-5; D call uncertain. Trimming cost V 2 bases and J 7 bases, with 21 bases left between them. The CDR3 runs 16 residues. From germline, CDR1 is GTSNPN and CDR2 SVGIG (reference sequence).